These 26 T cell receptor beta chains share one sample of origin, sequenced in a study of blood T cell repertoires in COVID-19. Clones were sequenced by immunoSEQ multiplex PCR, and TCRdb holds only the in-frame ones, with some missing. The top ten clones hold 4% to 6% of a sample with 320,000 or so clones, roughly 90% of them seen once. The sequenced sample consisted of PBMCs or T cells enriched from blood (not recorded which). These receptors all come from a man between 60 and 70 years old who had recovered from COVID-19.

V and J are TRBV19 and TRBJ2-7; 15 bases line up with TRBD2. With V trimmed by 4 bases and J by 7 bases, 14 bases remained unmatched. Germline CDR1 is LNHDA and CDR2 is SQIVND (reference sequence). The CDR3 runs to 18 residues. The CDR3 sequence: CASSTPWTSGRVRGEQYF. CDR3 sequence (DNA): TGTGCCAGTAGTACCCCGTGGACTAGCGGGAGGGTTAGGGGGGAGCAGTACTTC.

The chain carries TRBV3-1 (or the pseudogene TRBV3-2) and TRBJ2-7, with TRBD2 identical over 7 bases. The CDR3 extends over 17 amino acids. V shed 1 base and J 4 bases; nucleotides not matched to a gene: 13. CDR1 is LGHDT, CDR2 YNNKEL, per germline (reference sequence). DNA of the CDR3: TGTGCCAGCAGCCAAGTTACCCGTGCGTCTAGCGGATACGAGCAGTACTTC. Its protein is CASSQVTRASSGYEQYF.

This chain uses TRBV10-3 with TRBJ1-5; possibly TRBD1 for D (5 bases). Between the trimmed V and J ends, which lost 0 bases and 2 bases, there was a span of 11 bases. Germline V gives CDR1 ENHRY, CDR2 SYGVKD. The CDR3 extends over 16 amino acids. CDR3 loop: CAISESAGSGNQPQHF. CDR3 bases: TGTGCCATCAGTGAGTCCGCAGGGTCAGGCAATCAGCCCCAGCATTTT.

This clone appeared once. The chain recombines TRBV7-3 with TRBJ1-1, with D maybe TRBD1 (6 bases). Germline assignment: CDR1 SGHTA and CDR2 FQGTGA. The ends were cut back, 4 bases at V and 4 bases at J, with 10 bases in the middle. CDR3 length equals 13 residues. DNA of the CDR3: TGTGCCAGCAGCTATAAAGGGGGCACTGAAGCTTTCTTT. As protein: CASSYKGGTEAFF.

The chain links TRBV19 to TRBJ1-3, with 9 bases lining up with TRBD1. In germline, CDR1 is LNHDA, CDR2 SQIVND (reference sequence). The CDR3 covers 20 residues. V trimming: 3 bases; J trimming: 1 base; junction bases outside the gene matches: 16. Here the CDR3 DNA reads TGTGCCAGTAGTATTCCTTGGGGACAGGGCACAAGCGCGTCTGGAAACACCATATATTTT. Its translation: CASSIPWGQGTSASGNTIYF.

This clone was counted once. This chain links TRBV4-1 with TRBJ1-5, with 8 bases aligning to TRBD1. From germline, CDR1 is MGHRA and CDR2 YSYEKL. V gave up 3 bases and J gave up 9 bases; unmatched junction bases: 10. This CDR3 region has 15 residues. DNA for the CDR3: TGCGCCAGCAGCCAGACCCAGGGGGCTCAGTGGCCCCAGCATTTT. This gives the protein CASSQTQGAQWPQHF.

The chain employs TRBV18 and TRBJ1-2; perhaps TRBD1 as D (6 bases). In germline, CDR1 is KGHSH, CDR2 LQKENI. This CDR3 has 15 amino acids. The V end was cut by 2 bases, the J end by 7 bases, with 17 bases between. The CDR3 here is CASSPMSQGTGGYTF. CDR3 in DNA: TGTGCCAGCTCACCAATGTCACAGGGAACTGGTGGCTACACCTTC.

This chain uses TRBV6-1 with TRBJ2-7; D is undetermined. V lost 2 bases and J 1 base, leaving 6 bases between the germline ends. The germline CDR1 and CDR2 sequences are MNHNS and SASEGT. The CDR3 length is 13 residues. The CDR3 loop reads CASSEQASYEQYF. In DNA, the CDR3 is TGTGCCAGCAGTGAACAGGCATCCTACGAGCAGTACTTC.

The chain links TRBV30 to TRBJ2-2; D remains unclear. There are 13 residues in the CDR3. Germline loops: CDR1 GTSNPN, CDR2 SVGIG (reference sequence). The ends were cut back, 3 bases at V and 1 base at J, with 6 bases in the middle. DNA of the CDR3: TGTGCCTGGAGACAGATGAACACCGGGGAGCTGTTTTTT. This sequence encodes CAWRQMNTGELFF.

The chain combines TRBV28 with TRBJ1-4, with a possible D match to TRBD1 (5 bases). CDR1 and CDR2 from the germline V gene are MDHEN and SYDVKM. Trimming removed 2 bases at V and 7 bases at J, with 11 bases between. There are 14 residues in the CDR3. CDR3 sequence: CASSLTGLSEKLFF. CDR3 in DNA: TGTGCCAGCAGTTTAACAGGTTTAAGTGAAAAACTGTTTTTT.

For this clone: Different DNA sequences within this sample yield the same CDR3. The gene calls are TRBV27 and TRBJ2-7; 9 bases agree with TRBD1. With 3 bases clipped from V and 3 bases from J, the junction kept 3 bases outside the gene matches. The germline CDR1 and CDR2 sequences are MNHEY and SMNVEV (reference sequence). The CDR3 sequence is 14 residues long. The CDR3, as DNA: TGTGCCAGCAGTTTCACAGGGGGCGGCTACGAGCAGTACTTC. Amino acids: CASSFTGGGYEQYF.

The chain recombines TRBV18 with TRBJ1-2; D not resolved. Germline V gene data show CDR1 as KGHSH and CDR2 as LQKENI. V was pared by 3 bases and J by 4 bases, with 9 bases between. The CDR3 totals 13 residues. The CDR3 is CASSPSQAYGYTF. The CDR3 DNA sequence: TGTGCCAGCTCACCTTCCCAGGCCTATGGCTACACCTTC.

The J gene is TRBJ1-3, the V gene TRBV7-6; 8 positions match TRBD1. Germline V gene sequence: CDR1 SGHVS, CDR2 FNYEAQ. The trim removed 1 base at V and 3 bases at J, leaving 17 bases unmatched. This CDR3 region has 20 residues. The DNA for the CDR3 is TGTGCCAGCAGCTTAGACGGGTCACCTAGGGTGACAGGGGTTGGAAACACCATATATTTT. Its protein is CASSLDGSPRVTGVGNTIYF.

The chain carries TRBV19 and TRBJ2-3, with 11 bases fitting TRBD2. CDR1 and CDR2 (germline): LNHDA, SQIVND (reference sequence). The CDR3 extends over 15 amino acids. With V trimmed by 4 bases and J by 2 bases, 2 bases remained unmatched. The DNA for the CDR3 is TGTGCCAGTAGTAAGGGACTAGCGGACACAGATACGCAGTATTTT. This encodes CASSKGLADTDTQYF.

The chain has TRBV19 and TRBJ2-6; 10 nucleotides match TRBD1. The germline gives CDR1 LNHDA, CDR2 SQIVND (reference sequence). This CDR3 has 14 residues. The V and J ends lost 9 bases and 3 bases, in that order; junction bases with no gene match: 2. DNA of the CDR3: TGTGCCAGCCGGGACAGGGGTGGGGCCAACGTCCTGACTTTC. This gives the protein CASRDRGGANVLTF.

The V call is TRBV18, the J call TRBJ2-2; the D is unclear. V was trimmed by 6 bases and J by 7 bases, leaving 12 bases between them. This CDR3 is built from 13 residues. Per germline, CDR1 KGHSH and CDR2 LQKENI. The CDR3 DNA reads as TGTGCCAGCTCCAAGACGGGTGACGGGGAGCTGTTTTTT. Encoded protein: CASSKTGDGELFF.

CDR3 sequence: CASSPLDREIAGELFF. CDR3 DNA: TGTGCCAGCAGTCCCTTAGACAGGGAAATTGCCGGGGAGCTGTTTTTT. The rearrangement uses TRBV28 and TRBJ2-2, with 7 bases identical to TRBD1. V trimming: 5 bases; J trimming: 6 bases; junction bases outside the gene matches: 12. The CDR3 is 16 amino acids. Germline CDR1 MDHEN, CDR2 SYDVKM.

The V and J genes are TRBV9 and TRBJ1-1; weak D call: TRBD1 (5 bases). Germline V gene data show CDR1 as SGDLS and CDR2 as YYNGEE. The CDR3 has 13 amino acids. V shed 0 bases and J shed 9 bases, with 12 bases lying between them. The CDR3 spells CASSVDYKGQAFF. CDR3 bases: TGTGCCAGCAGCGTAGATTACAAGGGGCAAGCTTTCTTT.

The CDR3 nucleotides are TGCGCCAGCAGCTTGGTTCCAGTTAACTATGGCTACACCTTC. Its protein is CASSLVPVNYGYTF. V usage is TRBV5-1 and J usage is TRBJ1-2; D is unresolved. Germline-derived CDR1 and CDR2 are SGHRS and YFSETQ. Trimming cost V 0 bases and J 1 base, with 7 bases left between them. This CDR3 region has 14 residues.

This clone has just a few counts. The chain links TRBV28 to TRBJ1-5; D might be TRBD1 (5 bases). CDR1 is MDHEN and CDR2 is SYDVKM in the germline V gene. CDR3 length equals 15 residues. V lost 7 bases, J lost 0 bases, and 13 bases lay in between. The CDR3 nucleotides are TGTGCCAGCAAACCGGACACTAATAGCAATCAGCCCCAGCATTTT. Protein sequence: CASKPDTNSNQPQHF.

This clone is a singleton in its sample. The gene calls are TRBV19 and TRBJ1-5; D is unclear. The CDR3 is made up of 13 amino acids. Germline V gene data show CDR1 as LNHDA and CDR2 as SQIVND (reference sequence). V lost 5 bases, J lost 5 bases, and 10 bases lay in between. This CDR3 reads CASSVGRYQPQHF. The CDR3 nucleotides are TGTGCCAGTAGTGTGGGGAGATATCAGCCCCAGCATTTT.

The rearrangement joins TRBV4-1 to TRBJ2-1, with 12 bases that match TRBD2. V gave up 1 base and J gave up 2 bases; unmatched junction bases: 6. This CDR3 has 18 residues. Germline V gene lookup returns CDR1 MGHRA and CDR2 YSYEKL. The CDR3: CASSQVRGLAGTYNEQFF. The CDR3 DNA sequence: TGCGCCAGCAGCCAAGTGAGAGGACTAGCGGGAACCTACAATGAGCAGTTCTTC.

V gene TRBV9 combines with J gene TRBJ1-2, with no clear D. V lost 0 bases and J lost 2, with 5 bases in between. Germline V gene data show CDR1 as SGDLS and CDR2 as YYNGEE. The CDR3 runs 13 residues. This CDR3 reads CASSVGQNYGYTF. The CDR3 DNA is TGTGCCAGCAGCGTAGGACAAAACTATGGCTACACCTTC. The variable domain in full, completed from reference TRBV9 and TRBJ1-2, reads DSGVTQTPKHLITATGQRVTLRCSPRSGDLSVYWYQQSLDQGLQFLIQYYNGEERAKGNILERFSAQQFPDLHSELNLSSLELGDSALYFCASSVGQNYGYTFGSGTRLTVV.

J is TRBJ1-1 and V is TRBV2; D is uncertain. Trimming removed 3 bases from V and 0 bases from J, with 5 bases in between. This CDR3 spans 13 amino acids. Germline V CDR1 and CDR2: SNHLY, FYNNEI. The CDR3, as DNA: TGTGCCAGCAGTGATACAGTGAACACTGAAGCTTTCTTT. As protein: CASSDTVNTEAFF. Supplemented by reference TRBV2 and TRBJ1-1, the full variable domain reads EPEVTQTPSHQVTQMGQEVILRCVPISNHLYFYWYRQILGQKVEFLVSFYNNEISEKSEIFDDQFSVERPDGSNFTLKIRSTKLEDSAMYFCASSDTVNTEAFFGQGTRLTVV.

The V call is TRBV18, the J call TRBJ1-4; maybe TRBD1 (5 bases). CDR1 and CDR2 from the germline V gene are KGHSH and LQKENI. V was clipped by 0 bases and J by 10 bases, with 15 bases between them. The CDR3 consists of 15 residues. The CDR3 reads CASSPPDGLGGKLFF. The CDR3 DNA reads TGTGCCAGCTCACCACCCGATGGGCTGGGGGGAAAACTGTTTTTT.

The chain carries TRBV5-4 and TRBJ1-1, with D maybe TRBD1 (5 bases). Germline CDR1 SGHNT, CDR2 YYREEE (reference sequence). CDR3 length: 13 amino acids. Trimming pared 9 bases from V and 4 bases from J, leaving 16 bases between. The DNA of the CDR3 is TGTGCCACGGGTGGGCTCGACAGCACTGAAGCTTTCTTT. Its translation is CATGGLDSTEAFF.